What follows are 12 T cell receptor beta chains derived from one specimen sequenced in a study of blood T cell repertoires in COVID-19. Generated by immunoSEQ multiplex PCR, the TCRdb table keeps only in-frame clones and is missing some. The sample holds approximately 400,000 clones, more than 75% seen once. Sequencing was carried out using peripheral blood. All receptors come from a human donor with acute or convalescent COVID-19. The donor label of this sample is uncertain.

The V gene is TRBV6-1, the J gene TRBJ2-7; D is undetermined. With 3 bases removed from V and 7 bases from J, the gap between germline ends came to 7 bases. This CDR3 contains 11 residues. Per germline, CDR1 MNHNS and CDR2 SASEGT. This CDR3 is CASSDAREQYF. In DNA, the CDR3 is TGTGCCAGCAGTGACGCTAGGGAGCAGTACTTC.

This chain uses TRBV4-1 with TRBJ2-7, with D tentatively TRBD1 (6 bases). There are 16 residues in the CDR3. Germline lookup yields CDR1 MGHRA and CDR2 YSYEKL. The V end lost 5 bases, the J end lost 2 bases, and 19 bases lay between the germline ends. CDR3 region: CASSNPPGQGPYEQYF. CDR3 coding DNA: TGCGCCAGCAGCAACCCGCCGGGACAAGGCCCCTACGAGCAGTACTTC.

This sequence joins TRBV18 and TRBJ2-7; possible D gene TRBD1, 6 bases. V was clipped by 4 bases and J by 6 bases, with 19 bases between them. Germline V lookup: CDR1 KGHSH, CDR2 LQKENI. CDR3 length equals 15 residues. CDR3 nucleotides: TGTGCCAGCTCACTTAACAGGGTACCCACAGGCGAGCAGTACTTC. The encoded protein is CASSLNRVPTGEQYF. The full variable domain, completed using reference TRBV18 and TRBJ2-7, is NAGVMQNPRHLVRRRGQEARLRCSPMKGHSHVYWYRQLPEEGLKFMVYLQKENIIDESGMPKERFSAEFPKEGPSILRIQQVVRGDSAAYFCASSLNRVPTGEQYFGPGTRLTVT.

The rearrangement uses TRBV19 and TRBJ1-4; TRBD1 agrees at 9 bases. The germline V gene encodes CDR1 LNHDA and CDR2 SQIVND (reference sequence). This CDR3 region has 17 residues. The V gene end was trimmed by 5 bases and the J gene end by 7 bases; junction bases not matched to a gene: 14. The CDR3 here is CASSATGQGVTGEKLFF. In DNA, the CDR3 is TGTGCCAGTAGTGCGACGGGACAGGGTGTCACGGGTGAAAAACTGTTTTTT.

V is TRBV28 and J is TRBJ1-1; D not resolved. The CDR3 length is 13 residues. The V gene lost 3 bases and the J gene lost 3 bases, with 8 bases spanning the gap. From germline, CDR1 is MDHEN and CDR2 SYDVKM. The CDR3 nucleotides are TGTGCCAGCAGTTTGAACACCTACACTGAAGCTTTCTTT. Translation gives CASSLNTYTEAFF.

J is TRBJ1-2 and V is TRBV14; D may be TRBD1 (6 bases). The germline CDR1 and CDR2 sequences are SGHDN and FVKESK. V gave up 1 base and J gave up 4 bases, with 10 bases separating them. The CDR3 spans 14 residues. The CDR3 region is CASSQGRGIYGYTF. In DNA form, the CDR3 reads TGTGCCAGCAGCCAAGGCAGGGGTATCTATGGCTACACCTTC.

This chain uses TRBV5-6 with TRBJ2-1; TRBD1 is a possible D gene (5 bases). Trimming left V 0 bases short and J 2 bases short, with 12 bases between. This CDR3 has 16 amino acids. Germline loops: CDR1 SGHDT, CDR2 YYEEEE. This chain's CDR3 is CASSLDGHAPYNEQFF. CDR3 sequence (DNA): TGTGCCAGCAGCTTGGATGGACATGCCCCCTACAATGAGCAGTTCTTC.

V is TRBV5-4 and J is TRBJ2-2, with a tentative D call TRBD1 (7 bases). V was clipped by 4 bases and J by 8 bases, with 21 bases between them. Germline CDR1 SGHNT, CDR2 YYREEE (reference sequence). This CDR3 has 16 amino acids. The CDR3 sequence is CASSGWRQGGSGELFF. The DNA for the CDR3 is TGTGCCAGCAGCGGGTGGAGACAGGGAGGTTCAGGGGAGCTGTTTTTT.

This clone was counted once. V is TRBV5-1 and J is TRBJ2-5, with TRBD2 matching 8 bases. V trimming: 4 bases; J trimming: 4 bases; junction bases outside the gene matches: 6. The CDR3 sequence is 14 residues long. The germline V gene has CDR1 SGHRS and CDR2 YFSETQ. The CDR3 sequence is CASSPGLEGETQYF. CDR3 DNA sequence: TGCGCCAGCAGCCCGGGACTAGAAGGAGAGACCCAGTACTTC.

A single count supports this clone. This chain joins TRBV5-1 and TRBJ2-3; TRBD1 agrees at 12 bases. CDR1 is SGHRS and CDR2 is YFSETQ in the germline V gene. This CDR3 spans 16 amino acids. Trimming cost V 4 bases and J 4 bases; bases outside gene matches: 7. As DNA, the CDR3 is TGCGCCAGCAGCCAGGGGGACAGGGGGCGGGCAGATACGCAGTATTTT. Its protein product is CASSQGDRGRADTQYF.

V gene TRBV6-6 combines with J gene TRBJ1-2; TRBD1 matches at 10 bases. The CDR3 runs 13 residues. The germline V gene has CDR1 MNHNY and CDR2 SVGAGI (reference sequence). The V and J ends lost 5 bases and 7 bases, in that order; junction bases with no gene match: 4. The CDR3: CASSKDRGGGYTF. The CDR3 DNA follows: TGTGCCAGCAGTAAGGACAGGGGGGGTGGCTACACCTTC.

CDR3 residues: CASSKLSGANVLTF. The CDR3 DNA sequence: TGTGCCAGTAGTAAACTCTCTGGGGCCAACGTCCTGACTTTC. The chain joins TRBV19 to TRBJ2-6, with D uncertain. The CDR3 contains 14 residues. The V end was cut by 4 bases, the J end by 0 bases, with 4 bases between. CDR1 is LNHDA, CDR2 SQIVND, per germline (reference sequence).